The 2 T cell receptor beta chains given below trace back to one sample, sequenced in a study of shared clonotypes between healthy human individuals. Measured with immunoSEQ multiplex PCR; TCRdb has only the in-frame clones, and not every one. Of some 900,000 clones listed, around 80% are singletons. Source material: memory CD4+ T cells sorted from blood. Subset defined: CD45RA-negative fraction. The receptors stem from a man younger than 30 in good health.

The chain couples TRBV10-3 to TRBJ1-6, with a possible D match to TRBD1 (6 bases). CDR3 size: 17 residues. The V gene's germline CDR1 is ENHRY and CDR2 SYGVKD. Between the trimmed V and J ends, which lost 2 bases and 3 bases, there was a span of 14 bases. The CDR3 spells CAISERLTGNYNSPLHF. CDR3 sequence (DNA): TGTGCCATCAGTGAGCGATTGACAGGCAACTATAATTCACCCCTCCACTTT.

The CDR3 here is CASSGGLSSYEQYF. CDR3 DNA: TGCGCCAGCAGTGGGGGACTTTCTTCCTACGAGCAGTACTTC. This rearrangement joins TRBV5-1 to TRBJ2-7; a weak D match, TRBD2 (6 bases). With 5 bases removed from V and 1 base from J, the gap between germline ends came to 13 bases. There are 14 residues in the CDR3. Germline CDR1 reads SGHRS; CDR2 reads YFSETQ. Full variable domain (rest looked up from reference TRBV5-1 and TRBJ2-7): KAGVTQTPRYLIKTRGQQVTLSCSPISGHRSVSWYQQTPGQGLQFLFEYFSETQRNKGNFPGRFSGRQFSNSRSEMNVSTLELGDSALYLCASSGGLSSYEQYFGPGTRLTVT.